What follows are 32 T cell receptor beta chains derived from one specimen sequenced in a study of T cell repertoires in cytomegalovirus infection. TCRdb re-called the reads with MiXCR, one entry per CDR3 protein. The repertoire holds 300,000 or so distinct CDR3 sequences, with roughly a tenth as singletons. Sequenced material: PBMCs. These receptors came from a human donor in good health (CMV status not recorded). Some clones in this sample may be carry-over from other donors' samples.

This clonotype was seen at least ten times. This sequence joins TRBV7-6 and TRBJ1-1, with TRBD1 identical over 7 bases. The ends lost 5 bases at V and 1 base at J; junction bases unmatched: 7. The V gene's germline CDR1 is SGHVS and CDR2 FNYEAQ. The CDR3 runs to 15 residues. The DNA for the CDR3 is TGTGCCAGCAGCCCCCGGACAGGAGCGAACACTGAAGCTTTCTTT. This codes for CASSPRTGANTEAFF.

This clonotype was recorded a few times. This chain connects TRBV29-1 to TRBJ1-1; a weak D match, TRBD1 (6 bases). The germline CDR1 and CDR2 sequences are SQVTM and ANQGSEA. CDR3 length: 16 amino acids. Trimming took 5 bases from V and 0 from J, leaving 19 bases between them. The CDR3 region is CSVSSPKGVMNTEAFF. Here the CDR3 DNA reads TGCAGCGTTTCAAGTCCCAAGGGGGTCATGAACACTGAAGCTTTCTTT.

A few counts support this clonotype. This chain links TRBV6-2 or TRBV6-3 with TRBJ2-3; D might be TRBD1 (6 bases). Trimming left V 6 bases short and J 2 bases short, with 21 bases between. This CDR3 is 17 amino acids long. The germline V gene encodes CDR1 MNHEY and CDR2 SVGEGT. The CDR3 nucleotides are TGTGCCAGCAGGACCCCATTGACAGGAGAAATCACAGATACGCAGTATTTT. Its translation is CASRTPLTGEITDTQYF.

The genes are TRBV18 and TRBJ2-1; D remains unclear. Germline lookup yields CDR1 KGHSH and CDR2 LQKENI. CDR3 length equals 17 residues. Trimming took 6 bases from V and 0 from J, leaving 18 bases between them. The chain's CDR3 is CASSPRIQTASYNEQFF. Written as DNA, the CDR3 is TGTGCCAGCTCTCCAAGGATACAGACCGCCTCCTACAATGAGCAGTTCTTC.

Worth noting for this clonotype: A much larger clone differs by one base, so this may be a read error. The chain combines TRBV20-1 with TRBJ1-1, with 7 bases identical to TRBD1. The V gene end was trimmed by 0 bases and the J gene end by 9 bases; junction bases not matched to a gene: 1. The CDR3 is 11 amino acids. Per germline, CDR1 DFQATT and CDR2 SNEGSKA (reference sequence). CDR3 amino acids: CSAREDRKAFF. The CDR3 nucleotides are TGCAGTGCTAGAGAGGACAGGAAAGCTTTCTTT.

This clonotype showed up many times. The rearrangement links TRBV7-2 to TRBJ2-1, with TRBD1 matching over 7 bases. Per germline, CDR1 SGHTA and CDR2 FQGNSA. This CDR3 has 15 residues. The trim removed 2 bases at V and 5 bases at J, leaving 6 bases unmatched. Here the CDR3 DNA reads TGTGCCAGCAGCTTAATCCCACAGGGGCACAATGAGCAGTTCTTC. It codes for CASSLIPQGHNEQFF.

This clonotype has ten or more counts. The chain has TRBV20-1 and TRBJ2-3, with D maybe TRBD2 (6 bases). V lost 8 bases and J lost 3, with 15 bases in between. Germline CDR1 and CDR2: DFQATT and SNEGSKA (reference sequence). The CDR3 sequence is 13 residues long. The DNA for the CDR3 is TGCAGTTTTCTGGGGGACTTTACAGATACGCAGTATTTT. It is translated as CSFLGDFTDTQYF.

On this clonotype itself: One base away lies a much larger clone, so this may be a sequencing read error. The V call is TRBV20-1, the J call TRBJ2-1; 11 bases align to TRBD2. Germline lookup yields CDR1 DFQATT and CDR2 SNEGSKA (reference sequence). The CDR3 length is 14 residues. The DNA for the CDR3 is TGCAGTGCTAGAGACCTAGCGGGGGGCAATGTGCAGTTCTTC. Its protein is CSARDLAGGNVQFF.

This clonotype occurred many times. V gene TRBV12-3 or TRBV12-4 combines with J gene TRBJ2-2; 10 bases align to TRBD1. V lost 7 bases and J lost 7; bases outside the gene matches: 9. There are 15 residues in the CDR3. The CDR3 DNA reads as TGTGCCAGCACCTTACGGGACAGGGGAAACGGGGAGCTGTTTTTT. It translates to CASTLRDRGNGELFF.

The gene calls are TRBV7-9 and TRBJ1-3; D might be TRBD1 (5 bases). The CDR3 loop spans 14 amino acids. Looked up from germline, CDR1 is SEHNR and CDR2 is FQNEAQ (reference sequence). V gave up 2 bases and J gave up 7 bases, with 12 bases separating them. CDR3 DNA: TGTGCCAGCAGCTTAAACCCAGGGACGAACACCATATATTTT. It translates to CASSLNPGTNTIYF.

The chain links TRBV7-3 to TRBJ2-6; D may be TRBD2 (5 bases). CDR3 size: 21 residues. CDR1 SGHTA and CDR2 FQGTGA come from the germline V gene. Trimming took off 5 bases at V and 0 bases at J, with 26 bases between the two ends. The CDR3 protein is CASSPRRLYSPGGSGANVLTF. The CDR3, as DNA: TGTGCCAGCAGCCCTCGAAGACTCTACAGTCCCGGAGGCTCTGGGGCCAACGTCCTGACTTTC.

This clonotype occurred many times. This chain uses TRBV20-1 with TRBJ1-2, with TRBD1 matching over 8 bases. V trimming: 6 bases; J trimming: 2 bases; junction bases outside the gene matches: 8. This CDR3 spans 14 amino acids. Germline CDR1 and CDR2: DFQATT and SNEGSKA (reference sequence). The DNA of the CDR3 is TGCAGTGCCGGGAACAGGGGGGAAAACTATGGCTACACCTTC. It is translated as CSAGNRGENYGYTF.

This clonotype occurred a few times. V and J are TRBV12-3 or TRBV12-4 and TRBJ1-4; D call uncertain. This CDR3 contains 12 residues. V dropped 6 bases and J dropped 5 bases, with 7 bases sitting between them. The CDR3 DNA reads TGTGCCAGCAGCCCCCCGAATGAAAAACTGTTTTTT. Its translation is CASSPPNEKLFF.

This clonotype was counted many times. The J gene is TRBJ2-5, the V gene TRBV7-2, with D possibly TRBD1 on 6 matching bases. Germline V gene lookup returns CDR1 SGHTA and CDR2 FQGNSA. The CDR3 is 15 amino acids. Trimming stripped 5 bases from V and 7 bases from J, with 20 bases between. This CDR3 is CASSPGQLLWLTQYF. The CDR3 DNA reads TGTGCCAGCAGCCCTGGACAGCTTCTCTGGTTGACCCAGTACTTC.

This clonotype was recorded many times. The rearrangement uses TRBV24-1 and TRBJ1-2; the D is unclear. CDR1 KGHDR and CDR2 SFDVKD come from the germline V gene. The CDR3 is made up of 15 amino acids. V dropped 0 bases and J dropped 0 bases, with 7 bases sitting between them. This chain's CDR3 is CATSDLDGSNYGYTF. The DNA for the CDR3 is TGTGCCACCAGTGATTTGGACGGATCTAACTATGGCTACACCTTC.

This clonotype was detected many times. The gene calls are TRBV7-8 and TRBJ2-7; 7 positions agree with TRBD2. The germline CDR1 and CDR2 sequences are SGHVS and FQNEAQ. The CDR3 runs to 13 residues. The V and J ends lost 5 bases and 3 bases, in that order; junction bases with no gene match: 4. In nucleotides, the CDR3 is TGTGCCAGCAGCACGGGGGGAGACTACGAGCAGTACGTC. Protein sequence: CASSTGGDYEQYV.

This clonotype was seen ten or more times. This chain links TRBV15 with TRBJ2-1; no reliable D call. CDR1 is LNHNV and CDR2 is YYDKDF in the germline V gene (reference sequence). V gave up 8 bases and J gave up 1 base, with 12 bases separating them. The CDR3 consists of 14 residues. This chain's CDR3 is CATRSTWSYNEQFF. The CDR3 DNA sequence: TGTGCCACCCGGAGCACCTGGTCCTACAATGAGCAGTTCTTC.

This clonotype has ten or more counts. The rearrangement uses TRBV6-2 or TRBV6-3 and TRBJ1-1; the D is unclear. This CDR3 contains 14 residues. The V and J ends lost 2 bases and 8 bases respectively, with 15 bases between them. Germline V lookup: CDR1 MNHEY, CDR2 SVGEGT. CDR3 DNA sequence: TGTGCCAGCAGTTACACAAGAGGTTCGGGGGAAGCTTTCTTT. As protein: CASSYTRGSGEAFF.

Ten or more counts support this clonotype. The chain is built from TRBV7-3 and TRBJ2-2; a possible D gene is TRBD1 (6 bases). The CDR3 extends over 15 amino acids. Trimming took off 2 bases at V and 3 bases at J, with 10 bases between the two ends. CDR1 and CDR2 (germline): SGHTA, FQGTGA. CDR3 sequence reads: CASSLVQGYTGELFF. As DNA, the CDR3 is TGTGCCAGCAGCTTAGTTCAGGGGTACACCGGGGAGCTGTTTTTT.

This chain connects TRBV29-1 to TRBJ2-1; 9 nucleotides match TRBD2. The CDR3 covers 13 residues. J lost 14 bases, V lost 0 bases, and 8 bases had no gene match. Germline values: CDR1 SQVTM, CDR2 ANQGSEA. The CDR3 nucleotides are TGCAGCGTTGAAGAGGGAGGCGGGGGGGCCAAGTTCTTC. Translated: CSVEEGGGGAKFF.

This clonotype was observed many times. J is TRBJ2-2 and V is TRBV20-1, with a tentative D call TRBD2 (5 bases). Trimming removed 6 bases from V and 2 bases from J, with 13 bases in between. The CDR3 contains 14 residues. The germline V gene has CDR1 DFQATT and CDR2 SNEGSKA (reference sequence). In nucleotides, the CDR3 is TGCAGTGCAAACTCCGGAGGTAACACCGGGGAGCTGTTTTTT. This gives the protein CSANSGGNTGELFF.

This clonotype was observed many times. The rearrangement joins TRBV12-3 or TRBV12-4 to TRBJ2-2, with TRBD2 as a possible D gene (5 bases). Trimming removed 2 bases at V and 7 bases at J, with 14 bases between. The CDR3 is 15 residues long. CDR3 sequence (DNA): TGTGCCAGCAGTTTATCGATGAGGGTGTACGGGGAGCTGTTTTTT. Amino acids: CASSLSMRVYGELFF.

This clonotype has only a few counts. This sequence joins TRBV20-1 and TRBJ2-5; D tentatively fits TRBD1 or TRBD2 (5 bases each). The V gene lost 5 bases and the J gene lost 1 base, with 17 bases spanning the gap. This CDR3 has 15 residues. Germline V gene data show CDR1 as DFQATT and CDR2 as SNEGSKA (reference sequence). The CDR3 reads CSASSSRDLQETQYF. In nucleotides, the CDR3 is TGCAGTGCTTCATCCTCCCGGGACCTCCAAGAGACCCAGTACTTC.

In its sample, this clonotype was seen a few times. CDR3: CASRRGGANTEAFF. The CDR3 region has the DNA TGTGCCAGCAGGAGGGGGGGCGCAAACACTGAAGCTTTCTTT. The gene calls are TRBV28 and TRBJ1-1; weak D call: TRBD1 (6 bases). The CDR3 length is 14 residues. Per germline, CDR1 MDHEN and CDR2 SYDVKM. V was pared by 6 bases and J by 2 bases, with 13 bases between.

This clonotype was observed many times. The rearrangement uses TRBV7-9 and TRBJ2-1; TRBD2 might be the D (5 bases). V was shortened by 5 bases and J by 1 base, with 9 bases between the two germline ends. Per the germline V gene, CDR1 is SEHNR and CDR2 is FQNEAQ (reference sequence). CDR3 length: 14 amino acids. The CDR3 DNA reads TGTGCCAGCAGCCAGGACTTATCCTACAATGAGCAGTTCTTC. Protein: CASSQDLSYNEQFF.

This clonotype was counted ten times or more. V gene TRBV28 combines with J gene TRBJ1-2; 8 positions match TRBD1. V lost 1 base, J lost 5 bases, and 3 bases stayed unmatched. The CDR3 is 14 amino acids. CDR1 and CDR2 from the germline V gene are MDHEN and SYDVKM. The CDR3 sequence: CASSLYGQGYGYTF. The CDR3 DNA is TGTGCCAGCAGTTTATATGGACAGGGTTATGGCTACACCTTC.

This clonotype was observed at least ten times. This sequence joins TRBV3-1 and TRBJ2-2; no clear D gene. V lost 2 bases and J lost 5, with 6 bases in between. Germline lookup yields CDR1 LGHDT and CDR2 YNNKEL (reference sequence). This CDR3 has 13 amino acids. The CDR3: CASSQKGTGELFF. CDR3 sequence (DNA): TGTGCCAGCAGCCAAAAAGGGACCGGGGAGCTGTTTTTT.

This clonotype was found a few times. This chain links TRBV6-6 with TRBJ1-4; D is unresolved. CDR1 MNHNY and CDR2 SVGAGI come from the germline V gene (reference sequence). This CDR3 region has 13 residues. The germline V and J ends were trimmed by 2 bases and 5 bases, with 6 bases remaining between them. CDR3 sequence reads: CASSYGLNEKLFF. The CDR3, as DNA: TGTGCCAGCAGTTACGGGCTGAATGAAAAACTGTTTTTT.

This clonotype was picked up many times. V gene TRBV6-6 combines with J gene TRBJ2-2, with a tentative D call TRBD1 (5 bases). The CDR3 has 15 residues. CDR1 and CDR2 (germline): MNHNY, SVGAGI (reference sequence). Trimming took 2 bases from V and 5 from J, leaving 12 bases between them. CDR3 DNA: TGTGCCAGCAGTTACCCCCAGGGTAGGACCGGGGAGCTGTTTTTT. Amino acid sequence: CASSYPQGRTGELFF.

In its sample, this clonotype was seen many times. This chain joins TRBV28 and TRBJ2-3; D might be TRBD1 or TRBD2, each matching 7 bases. Between the trimmed V and J ends, which lost 4 bases and 3 bases, there was a span of 11 bases. The CDR3 length is 14 residues. Germline V gene sequence: CDR1 MDHEN, CDR2 SYDVKM. The CDR3 loop reads CASSYRGGTDTQYF. CDR3 bases: TGTGCCAGCAGTTACAGGGGAGGGACAGATACGCAGTATTTT. Full variable domain (missing parts from reference TRBV28 and TRBJ2-3): DVKVTQSSRYLVKRTGEKVFLECVQDMDHENMFWYRQDPGLGLRLIYFSYDVKMKEKGDIPEGYSVSREKKERFSLILESASTNQTSMYLCASSYRGGTDTQYFGPGTRLTVL.

This clonotype was found many times. The V call is TRBV7-9, the J call TRBJ2-7, with D unclear. The V end was cut by 5 bases, the J end by 3 bases, with 11 bases between. This CDR3 contains 13 residues. Looked up from germline, CDR1 is SEHNR and CDR2 is FQNEAQ (reference sequence). CDR3 bases: TGTGCCAGCAGCCTCTCGGACGGCTACGAGCAGTACGTC. Its protein is CASSLSDGYEQYV.

This clonotype was counted ten times or more. The V gene is TRBV28, the J gene TRBJ2-1, with 11 bases identical to TRBD2. This CDR3 is built from 16 residues. The V segment lost 1 base and the J segment 5 bases; nucleotides outside the gene matches: 4. Germline CDR1 and CDR2: MDHEN and SYDVKM. CDR3 sequence (DNA): TGTGCCAGCAGTTTATTCCCTAGCGGGGGGAACAATGAGCAGTTCTTC. Its protein product is CASSLFPSGGNNEQFF.